The sequence of this T cell receptor (beta chain) was determined in a study of Tregs in tolerant kidney transplant recipients. Regarding the study as a whole: Few patients were studied, so findings need validation in larger groups. In tolerant patients, donor-specific Tregs outgrew total Tregs, suggesting antigen-driven expansion.

As concerns this clone: The target antigen is unknown.

Only in-frame clones appear in the TCRdb table, and some are missing; sequencing was by immunoSEQ multiplex PCR. The table shows about 90,000 clones, with approximately 94% occurring only once. V was pared by 2 bases and J by 3 bases, with 10 bases between. The germline gives CDR1 SGHTA, CDR2 FQGTGA. This CDR3 has 14 amino acids. Mixed chimerism was transient after nonmyeloablative marrow transplants from related graft donors. Unstimulated Tregs (CD4+CD25+CD127-) and CD4+CD25- non-Tregs were sorted from PBMCs. The clonotype originates from a human patient who received a combined kidney and bone marrow transplant. The T cells may partly be graft donor cells. V and J are TRBV7-3 and TRBJ2-5, with a possible D match to TRBD1 (7 bases). Sequences were derived from CD4+ T cells from blood (PBMCs), sampled 12 months after the transplant. DNA of the CDR3: TGTGCCAGCAGCTTAGGGGGGACAGAAGAGACCCAGTACTTC. It is translated as CASSLGGTEETQYF.